In its sample, the clone carrying this TCR beta chain was seen a few times. The data derive from a study of T cells in Graves' hyperthyroidism and ophthalmopathy. From germline, CDR1 is MDHEN and CDR2 SYDVKM. Unmatched junction bases numbered 10, after V lost 7 bases and J lost 6 bases. The CDR3 consists of 15 residues. The investigators amplified TCR beta CDR3 regions from RNA transcripts. First-round RT-PCR of the TCR CDR3 relied on the HTBI primer set. TCRdb ran MiXCR on the multiplex PCR reads and lists one entry per CDR3 protein. Of about 640,000 distinct CDR3 sequences listed, more than 12% were seen once; the top ten hold approximately 12%.

The sequence was obtained from a woman aged 45 to 65 with Graves' ophthalmopathy. The sequenced sample consisted of blood. This chain joins TRBV28 and TRBJ2-2, with 8 bases that match TRBD1. DNA for the CDR3: TGTGCCAGCATTCTCCAACAGGGGGGCTCCGGGGAGCTGTTTTTT. This translates into CASILQQGGSGELFF.